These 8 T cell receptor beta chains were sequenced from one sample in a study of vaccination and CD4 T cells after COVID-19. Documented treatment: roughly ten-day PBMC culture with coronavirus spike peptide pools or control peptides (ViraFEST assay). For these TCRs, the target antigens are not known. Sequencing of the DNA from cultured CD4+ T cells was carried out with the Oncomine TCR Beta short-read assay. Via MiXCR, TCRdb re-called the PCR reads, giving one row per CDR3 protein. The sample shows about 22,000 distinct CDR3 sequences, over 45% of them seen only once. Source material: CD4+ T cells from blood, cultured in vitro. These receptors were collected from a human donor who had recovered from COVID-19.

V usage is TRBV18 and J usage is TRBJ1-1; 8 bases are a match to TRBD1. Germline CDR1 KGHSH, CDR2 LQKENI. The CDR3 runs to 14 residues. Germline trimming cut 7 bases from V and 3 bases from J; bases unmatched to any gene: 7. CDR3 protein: CASFTSGGDTEAFF. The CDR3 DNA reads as TGTGCCAGCTTCACGTCAGGGGGCGACACTGAAGCTTTCTTT.

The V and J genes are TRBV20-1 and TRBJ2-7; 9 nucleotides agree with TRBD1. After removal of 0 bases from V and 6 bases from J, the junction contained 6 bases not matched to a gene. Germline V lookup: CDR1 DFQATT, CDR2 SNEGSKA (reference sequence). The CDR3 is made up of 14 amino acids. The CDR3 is CSARDWDRAPEQYF. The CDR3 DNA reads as TGCAGTGCTAGAGACTGGGACAGGGCGCCCGAGCAGTACTTC.

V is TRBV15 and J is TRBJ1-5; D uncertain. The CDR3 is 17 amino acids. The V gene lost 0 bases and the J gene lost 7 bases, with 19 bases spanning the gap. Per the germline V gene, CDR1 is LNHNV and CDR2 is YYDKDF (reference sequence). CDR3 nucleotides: TGTGCCACCAGCAGAGATTCTTTTGAGTATGGCGGCCAGCCCCAGCATTTT. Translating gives CATSRDSFEYGGQPQHF.

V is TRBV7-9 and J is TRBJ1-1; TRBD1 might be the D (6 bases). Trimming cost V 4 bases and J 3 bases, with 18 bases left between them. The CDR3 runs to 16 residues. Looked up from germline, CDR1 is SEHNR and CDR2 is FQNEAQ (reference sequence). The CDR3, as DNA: TGTGCCAGCAGCTACCCGGTGGGGGGCGAGGACACTGAAGCTTTCTTT. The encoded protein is CASSYPVGGEDTEAFF.

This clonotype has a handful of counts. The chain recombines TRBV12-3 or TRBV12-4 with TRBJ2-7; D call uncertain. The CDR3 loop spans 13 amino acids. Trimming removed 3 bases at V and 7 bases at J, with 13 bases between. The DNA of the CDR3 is TGTGCCAGCAGTTTGAGAAGCGTGACGGAGCAGTACTTC. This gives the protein CASSLRSVTEQYF.

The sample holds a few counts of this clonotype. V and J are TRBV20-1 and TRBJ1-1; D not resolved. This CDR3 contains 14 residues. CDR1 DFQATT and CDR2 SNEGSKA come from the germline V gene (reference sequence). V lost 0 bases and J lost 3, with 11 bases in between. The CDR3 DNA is TGCAGTGCTAGAGATCAGGTTTATGACACTGAAGCTTTCTTT. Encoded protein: CSARDQVYDTEAFF.

The CDR3 region has the DNA TGTGCCAGCAGGTACGGACTAGCGGGCCGCAATGAGCAGTTCTTC. Its protein product is CASRYGLAGRNEQFF. The chain has TRBV6-2 or TRBV6-3 and TRBJ2-1; 11 nucleotides match TRBD2. This CDR3 contains 15 residues. V shed 6 bases, J shed 6 bases, and the junction held 7 bases outside the gene matches. Germline V gene data show CDR1 as MNHEY and CDR2 as SVGEGT.

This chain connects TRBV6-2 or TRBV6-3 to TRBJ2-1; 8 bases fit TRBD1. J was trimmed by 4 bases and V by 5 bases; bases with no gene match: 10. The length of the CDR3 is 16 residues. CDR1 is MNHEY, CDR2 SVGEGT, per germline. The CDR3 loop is CASSHPLGQDYNEQFF. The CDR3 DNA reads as TGTGCCAGCAGTCATCCATTGGGACAGGATTACAATGAGCAGTTCTTC.